What follows are 9 T cell receptor beta chains derived from one specimen sequenced in a study of cytomegalovirus exposure and HLA in healthy donors. It was with 60 Vbeta and 13 Jbeta primers that the PCR ran. Libraries were prepared by immunoSEQ multiplex PCR; TCRdb keeps only in-frame clonotypes and omits some of them. This sample yields 80,000 or so clones, of which roughly four fifths are seen a single time; approximately 4.4% belongs to the top ten. Source material: PBMCs. The receptors originated from a man aged 40-50 years in good health and CMV-seronegative.

The CDR3 DNA reads TGTGCCATCAGTACAGGGTTTCACGAGCAGTACTTC. This encodes CAISTGFHEQYF. The chain recombines TRBV10-3 with TRBJ2-7; possibly TRBD1 for D (6 bases). Looked up from germline, CDR1 is ENHRY and CDR2 is SYGVKD. V was trimmed by 5 bases and J by 5 bases, leaving 10 bases between them. This CDR3 spans 12 amino acids.

V and J are TRBV30 and TRBJ2-7; 10 nucleotides align to TRBD2. CDR3 length: 13 amino acids. V shed 4 bases and J 1 base; nucleotides not matched to a gene: 1. The germline gives CDR1 GTSNPN, CDR2 SVGIG (reference sequence). Written as DNA, the CDR3 is TGTGCCTGGACTAGCGGGAGTTCCTACGAGCAGTACTTC. Its translation: CAWTSGSSYEQYF.

This chain links TRBV7-6 with TRBJ2-2; 7 nucleotides line up with TRBD1. Germline CDR1 is SGHVS and CDR2 is FNYEAQ. The CDR3 spans 15 residues. V was clipped by 5 bases and J by 4 bases; unmatched bases: 7. The CDR3 nucleotides are TGTGCCAGCAGCAAAGACAGGGTACCCACCGGGGAGCTGTTTTTT. Translation: CASSKDRVPTGELFF.

The chain combines TRBV19 with TRBJ2-3; 14 nucleotides line up with TRBD2. The trim removed 3 bases at V and 3 bases at J, leaving 5 bases unmatched. The CDR3 totals 17 residues. Germline V gives CDR1 LNHDA, CDR2 SQIVND (reference sequence). The CDR3 DNA reads as TGTGCCAGTAGTATGGGGACTAGCGGGAGTAAGACAGATACGCAGTATTTT. This codes for CASSMGTSGSKTDTQYF.

V usage is TRBV5-8 and J usage is TRBJ1-4; 8 bases match TRBD1. The CDR3 sequence is 16 residues long. The trim removed 1 base at V and 3 bases at J, leaving 5 bases unmatched. Germline lookup yields CDR1 SGHTS and CDR2 YDEGEE. For the CDR3, the DNA is TGTGCCAGCAGCTTGCTACCGGGACAGGCTAATGAAAAACTGTTTTTT. It translates to CASSLLPGQANEKLFF.

The gene calls are TRBV5-5 and TRBJ2-1; possible D gene TRBD1, 12 bases. CDR1 is SGHKS, CDR2 YYEKEE, per germline (reference sequence). This CDR3 is built from 20 residues. V lost 4 bases, J lost 3 bases, and 29 bases lay in between. The CDR3 DNA is TGTGCCAGCAGCGAGGGGACAGGGGGCTGGGGACTAGCGGACTACAATGAGCAGTTCTTC. It encodes CASSEGTGGWGLADYNEQFF.

CDR3 amino acids: CASSLLAGGPDTQYF. The DNA for the CDR3 is TGTGCCAGTAGTTTACTAGCGGGAGGCCCAGATACGCAGTATTTT. The V call is TRBV19, the J call TRBJ2-3; 12 bases agree with TRBD2. After removal of 5 bases from V and 4 bases from J, the junction contained 4 bases not matched to a gene. This CDR3 comprises 15 residues. Germline V gene lookup returns CDR1 LNHDA and CDR2 SQIVND (reference sequence).

The J gene is TRBJ2-2, the V gene TRBV5-6; 7 bases line up with TRBD2. This CDR3 is 16 amino acids long. After removal of 4 bases from V and 7 bases from J, the junction contained 13 bases not matched to a gene. Germline V CDR1 and CDR2: SGHDT, YYEEEE. The DNA of the CDR3 is TGTGCCAGCAGCGAACTAGCGAGAGGAACAGGCGGGGAGCTGTTTTTT. Amino acids: CASSELARGTGGELFF.

The rearrangement uses TRBV9 and TRBJ1-1; TRBD1 agrees at 11 bases. From germline, CDR1 is SGDLS and CDR2 YYNGEE. This CDR3 is 13 amino acids long. The V and J ends lost 2 bases and 9 bases, in that order; junction bases with no gene match: 3. Written as DNA, the CDR3 is TGTGCCAGCAGCGTCGGGACAGGGGGAAAAGCTTTCTTT. Translation: CASSVGTGGKAFF.